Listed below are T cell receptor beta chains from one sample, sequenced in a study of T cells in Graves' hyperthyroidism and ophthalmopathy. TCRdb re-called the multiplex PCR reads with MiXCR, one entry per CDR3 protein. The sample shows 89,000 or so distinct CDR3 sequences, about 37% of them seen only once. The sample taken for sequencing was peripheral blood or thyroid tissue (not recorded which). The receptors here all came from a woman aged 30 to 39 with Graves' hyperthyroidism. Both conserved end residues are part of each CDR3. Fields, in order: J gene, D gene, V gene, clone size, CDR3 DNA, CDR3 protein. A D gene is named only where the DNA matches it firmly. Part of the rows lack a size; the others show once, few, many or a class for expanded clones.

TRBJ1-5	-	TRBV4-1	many	TGCGCCAGCAGCCAAGAAGGGGGATTCAATCAGCCCCAGCATTTT	CASSQEGGFNQPQHF
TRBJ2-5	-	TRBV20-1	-	TGCAGTGCACAGCGACAGACGAATCAGCCCCAGTACTTC	CSAQRQTNQPQYF
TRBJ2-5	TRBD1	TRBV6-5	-	TGTGCCAGTCGGGACAGGGGGCACCAAGAGACCCAGTACTTC	CASRDRGHQETQYF
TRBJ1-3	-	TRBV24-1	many	TGTGCCACCAGTCAGGGAGGAAACACCATATATTTT	CATSQGGNTIYF
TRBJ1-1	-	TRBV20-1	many	TGCAGTGCTAGAGTTACCAGCCTAATGAACACTGAAGCTTTCTTT	CSARVTSLMNTEAFF
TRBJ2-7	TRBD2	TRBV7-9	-	TGTGCCAGCAGCTGGACTAGCGGGACGCCCTACGAGCAGTACTTC	CASSWTSGTPYEQYF
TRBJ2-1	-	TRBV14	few	TGTGCCAGCAGCTACACCGACGCCTACAATGAGCAGTTCTTC	CASSYTDAYNEQFF
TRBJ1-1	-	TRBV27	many	TGTGCCAGCAGCCGAAACGACGGCACTGAAGCTTTCTTT	CASSRNDGTEAFF
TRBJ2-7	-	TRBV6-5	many	TGTGCCAGCAGACCAGCCGGACCGTCCTCCTACGAGCAGTACTTC	CASRPAGPSSYEQYF
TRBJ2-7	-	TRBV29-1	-	TGCAGCGTTGTCGGGAGTAGTGGCGAGCAGTACTTC	CSVVGSSGEQYF
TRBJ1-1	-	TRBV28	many	TGTGCCAGCAGTTCGCCTCAGCGGAACACTGAAGCTTTCTTT	CASSSPQRNTEAFF
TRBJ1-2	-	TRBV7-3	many	TGTGCCAGCAGCTTCGACAGGCTATATGGCTACACCTTC	CASSFDRLYGYTF
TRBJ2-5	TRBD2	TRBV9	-	TGTGCCAGCAGCGCGGGACTAATAGAGACCCAGTACTTC	CASSAGLIETQYF
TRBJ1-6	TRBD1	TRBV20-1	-	TGCAGTGCCGCCGGGACAGGGGTTAATTCTTCACCCCTCCACTTT	CSAAGTGVNSSPLHF
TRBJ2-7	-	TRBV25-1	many	TGTGCCAGCAGTGAGGGGGCCTACGAGCAGTACTTC	CASSEGAYEQYF
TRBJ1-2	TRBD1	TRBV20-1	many	TGCAGTGCTAGAGATGAGGGACAGGGGTCGAACTATGGCTACACCTTC	CSARDEGQGSNYGYTF